This TCR beta chain emerged from a study of cytotoxic CD8 clonotypes in ibrutinib-treated CLL. Study in general: Investigators reported 25 or so partial and 2 complete responses; after median about 70 months, roughly 14 patients remained remitted and some 12 progressed.

Method: immunoSEQ multiplex PCR; TCRdb's copy keeps in-frame clones and lacks some. The table shows roughly 180,000 clones, with around 70% occurring only once. With 9 bases clipped from V and 0 bases from J, the junction kept 3 bases outside the gene matches. Germline V gives CDR1 MNHNS, CDR2 SASEGT. This CDR3 has 13 residues. The chain uses TRBV6-1 and TRBJ2-5; 8 bases agree with TRBD2. Sequences were derived from PBMCs, sampled after 24 months of ibrutinib treatment. The receptor's source is a human donor with chronic lymphocytic leukemia. CDR3 protein: CASILADQETQYF. The CDR3 nucleotides are TGTGCCAGTATACTAGCGGACCAAGAGACCCAGTACTTC.